The 17 T cell receptor beta chains given below trace back to one sample, sequenced in a study of blood T cells in healthy people across ages. The second PCR ran about 6 to 11 cycles with a sample-barcoded 5' primer and J-beta primers. Using its own MiXCR run on the 5' RACE reads, TCRdb lists one record per CDR3 protein. The sample consists of approximately 820,000 distinct CDR3 sequences, more than 40% of them appearing once. The sequencing sample was made of blood. These TCRs come from a man in his fifties or sixties in good health.

The chain combines TRBV4-1 with TRBJ2-2; a weak D match, TRBD1 (5 bases). The V end lost 2 bases, the J end lost 5 bases, and 12 bases lay between the germline ends. The germline V gene encodes CDR1 MGHRA and CDR2 YSYEKL. CDR3 size: 15 residues. The CDR3 protein is CASSQRQGETGELFF. CDR3 nucleotide sequence: TGCGCCAGCAGCCAAAGGCAGGGTGAAACCGGGGAGCTGTTTTTT.

This rearrangement joins TRBV14 to TRBJ2-3; D may be TRBD1 (5 bases). Between the trimmed V and J ends, which lost 1 base and 5 bases, there was a span of 10 bases. Germline CDR1 and CDR2: SGHDN and FVKESK. This CDR3 has 14 residues. CDR3 sequence: CASSQGQFGDTQYF. DNA of the CDR3: TGTGCCAGCAGCCAAGGACAGTTTGGAGATACGCAGTATTTT.

As concerns this clonotype: The germline gene is not matched at one end of the junction; a read error may be the cause. The chain combines TRBV6-2 or TRBV6-3 with TRBJ2-7; 10 bases align to TRBD2. The germline CDR1 and CDR2 sequences are MNHEY and SVGEGT. The CDR3 totals 15 residues. CDR3: CASGSGGPRGDEKYF. The CDR3 DNA is TGTGCCAGCGGTAGCGGGGGGCCAAGGGGTGACGAGAAGTACTTC.

The V and J genes are TRBV7-2 and TRBJ1-2; D might be TRBD1 (5 bases). CDR3 length equals 13 residues. The germline V gene has CDR1 SGHTA and CDR2 FQGNSA. Trimming left V 5 bases short and J 8 bases short, with 15 bases between. The CDR3 DNA reads as TGTGCCAGCAGCCCGGGGGGGATGGAGGGCTACACCTTC. Its protein is CASSPGGMEGYTF.

This chain links TRBV5-1 with TRBJ2-1; the match to TRBD1 covers 8 bases. After removal of 4 bases from V and 7 bases from J, the junction contained 7 bases not matched to a gene. CDR1 and CDR2 from the germline V gene are SGHRS and YFSETQ. The length of the CDR3 is 14 residues. CDR3: CASSGWQGANEQFF. CDR3 bases: TGCGCCAGCAGCGGATGGCAGGGGGCGAATGAGCAGTTCTTC.

This clonotype has just a few counts. V gene TRBV7-9 combines with J gene TRBJ2-7; 8 bases are a match to TRBD2. Germline CDR1 reads SEHNR; CDR2 reads FQNEAQ (reference sequence). The ends lost 5 bases at V and 5 bases at J; junction bases unmatched: 8. The CDR3 has 14 residues. DNA for the CDR3: TGTGCCAGCAGCGCGCGGGGGGCATTTAACGAGCAGTACTTC. This gives the protein CASSARGAFNEQYF.

V gene TRBV27 combines with J gene TRBJ1-5; D gene ambiguous. With 2 bases removed from V and 3 bases from J, the gap between germline ends came to 11 bases. CDR3 length equals 15 residues. Per germline, CDR1 MNHEY and CDR2 SMNVEV (reference sequence). The CDR3 DNA reads TGTGCCAGCAGTTTAGAGGGTTCTCACAATCAGCCCCAGCATTTT. It codes for CASSLEGSHNQPQHF.

This sequence joins TRBV7-2 and TRBJ2-1; the D is unclear. V was trimmed by 7 bases and J by 6 bases, leaving 13 bases between them. The CDR3 has 13 amino acids. Germline V CDR1 and CDR2: SGHTA, FQGNSA. CDR3 amino acids: CASTPVRANEQFF. The CDR3 nucleotides are TGTGCCAGCACCCCTGTCCGGGCCAATGAGCAGTTCTTC.

A few counts support this clonotype. V usage is TRBV9 and J usage is TRBJ2-7, with 7 bases identical to TRBD2. This CDR3 contains 15 residues. Germline V gene lookup returns CDR1 SGDLS and CDR2 YYNGEE. After removal of 4 bases from V and 0 bases from J, the junction contained 7 bases not matched to a gene. CDR3 sequence reads: CASSPRGVISYEQYF. The CDR3 nucleotides read TGTGCCAGCAGCCCACGGGGGGTTATCTCCTACGAGCAGTACTTC.

CDR3 loop: CATKPGTDSNEQFF. The CDR3 coding sequence is TGTGCCACCAAACCCGGGACAGACTCCAATGAGCAGTTCTTC. The chain joins TRBV2 to TRBJ2-1; 7 nucleotides line up with TRBD1. V dropped 10 bases and J dropped 6; count of bases not matched to a gene: 12. In germline, CDR1 is SNHLY, CDR2 FYNNEI. The CDR3 has 14 amino acids.

Note on this clonotype: The junction departs from germline at one end; a sequencing error may be responsible. The rearrangement links TRBV9 to TRBJ2-1; either TRBD1 or TRBD2 may supply D (5 bases each). Germline CDR1 and CDR2: SGDLS and YYNGEE. The CDR3 is 15 residues long. CDR3 loop: CASTVGVGELNEQFF. Here the CDR3 DNA reads TGTGCCAGCACCGTAGGTGTGGGGGAACTTAATGAGCAGTTCTTC.

The V call is TRBV19, the J call TRBJ2-2; D unclear. Per germline, CDR1 LNHDA and CDR2 SQIVND (reference sequence). This CDR3 is 14 amino acids long. The ends were cut back, 0 bases at V and 5 bases at J, with 7 bases in the middle. The CDR3 spells CASSIEVLTGELFF. CDR3 DNA sequence: TGTGCCAGTAGTATAGAAGTTTTGACCGGGGAGCTGTTTTTT.

The rearrangement links TRBV10-3 to TRBJ2-7, with TRBD1 as a possible D gene (6 bases). Deletions cut 6 bases from V and 3 bases from J, with 12 bases between. The CDR3 consists of 13 residues. Germline V gene data show CDR1 as ENHRY and CDR2 as SYGVKD. The CDR3 is CAIRTGTNYEQYF. The CDR3 nucleotides read TGTGCCATCAGGACCGGGACAAACTACGAGCAGTACTTC.

The genes are TRBV14 and TRBJ2-7; D is undetermined. Trimming removed 3 bases at V and 0 bases at J, with 12 bases between. The CDR3 runs 15 residues. Germline CDR1 and CDR2: SGHDN and FVKESK. The CDR3, as DNA: TGTGCCAGCAGCCAGTCAGTCCGAAACTCCTACGAGCAGTACTTC. Translation gives CASSQSVRNSYEQYF.

This clonotype was counted many times. The chain is built from TRBV7-2 and TRBJ2-5; D not resolved. The CDR3 covers 14 residues. Trimming removed 4 bases from V and 5 bases from J, with 14 bases in between. The V gene's germline CDR1 is SGHTA and CDR2 FQGNSA. CDR3 nucleotide sequence: TGTGCCAGCAGCTCCCACCGGGTAGGGGAGACCCAGTACTTC. It translates to CASSSHRVGETQYF.

CDR3 region: CASSFSVLKETQYF. The CDR3 nucleotides are TGTGCCAGCAGTTTCTCGGTTCTTAAAGAGACCCAGTACTTC. This rearrangement joins TRBV12-3 or TRBV12-4 to TRBJ2-5; D not certain. The CDR3 sequence is 14 residues long. The V gene lost 3 bases and the J gene lost 3 bases, with 11 bases spanning the gap.

V and J are TRBV29-1 and TRBJ2-5, with D perhaps matching TRBD1 (5 bases). Matching the DNA end better, TRBJ2-7 makes the J call doubtful. From germline, CDR1 is SQVTM and CDR2 ANQGSEA. This CDR3 region has 11 residues. For the CDR3, the DNA is TGCAGCGGGGGCAGGGACTACGAGCAGTACTTC. Translation gives CSGGRDYEQYF.